One sample yielded the 7 T cell receptor beta chains listed below, sequenced in a study of T cells in Graves' hyperthyroidism and ophthalmopathy. Amplification targeted TCR beta CDR3 regions from RNA transcripts. The HTBI primer set drove a first-round RT-PCR of the TCR CDR3. MiXCR, run by TCRdb on the multiplex PCR reads, gives a single entry per CDR3 protein. The sample consists of around 400,000 distinct CDR3 sequences, 25% of them appearing once. Source material: blood. The receptors shown here come from a man aged 50-60 years with Graves' hyperthyroidism.

The chain links TRBV6-4 to TRBJ1-2, with TRBD1 matching 9 bases. V was pared by 5 bases and J by 2 bases, with 3 bases of the junction left unmatched. The CDR3 is 14 residues long. Germline CDR1 reads MRHNA; CDR2 reads SNTAGT. As DNA, the CDR3 is TGTGCCAGCAGTACCGGGACAGGGAACTATGGCTACACCTTC. It codes for CASSTGTGNYGYTF.

Many counts were recorded for this clonotype. V gene TRBV11-2 combines with J gene TRBJ2-7; perhaps TRBD2 as D (5 bases). V was clipped by 3 bases and J by 2 bases, with 11 bases between them. CDR1 and CDR2 (germline): SGHAT, FQNNGV. CDR3 length: 14 amino acids. This CDR3 is CASSFGGGTYEQYF. The CDR3 region has the DNA TGTGCCAGCAGCTTTGGAGGCGGAACCTACGAGCAGTACTTC.

This clonotype appeared many times. CDR3 in amino acids: CASSPRTGTRNTEAFF. The DNA of the CDR3 is TGTGCCAGCAGCCCCCGGACAGGGACGAGGAACACTGAAGCTTTCTTT. The rearrangement uses TRBV11-2 and TRBJ1-1; 8 bases line up with TRBD1. Unmatched junction bases numbered 9, after V lost 5 bases and J lost 1 base. Germline CDR1 and CDR2: SGHAT and FQNNGV. The CDR3 is 16 residues long.

This clonotype has just one count. V gene TRBV5-4 combines with J gene TRBJ2-7; 9 bases agree with TRBD2. J lost 0 bases, V lost 4 bases, and 8 bases had no gene match. The CDR3 runs 16 residues. Looked up from germline, CDR1 is SGHNT and CDR2 is YYREEE (reference sequence). CDR3 in DNA: TGTGCCAGCAGCGGCTCTATAGCGGGAGACTCCTACGAGCAGTACTTC. It yields the protein CASSGSIAGDSYEQYF.

This clonotype occurred many times. The chain joins TRBV28 to TRBJ2-7; D unresolved. Germline CDR1 and CDR2: MDHEN and SYDVKM. The CDR3 consists of 12 residues. The germline V and J ends were trimmed by 2 bases and 2 bases, with 4 bases remaining between them. The CDR3 region has the DNA TGTGCCAGCAGTTTAAAAGCCTACGAGCAGTACTTC. Protein product: CASSLKAYEQYF.

CDR3 amino acids: CASSLWNSPLHF. The CDR3 DNA follows: TGTGCCAGCAGTTTATGGAATTCACCCCTCCACTTT. The chain recombines TRBV12-3 or TRBV12-4 with TRBJ1-6, with D uncertain. V lost 2 bases and J 7 bases, leaving 3 bases between the germline ends. The CDR3 consists of 12 residues.

This clonotype was observed many times. The chain employs TRBV7-9 and TRBJ2-7; D is possibly TRBD1 or TRBD2 (5 bases each). With 5 bases removed from V and 2 bases from J, the gap between germline ends came to 10 bases. CDR3 length equals 13 residues. Germline V lookup: CDR1 SEHNR, CDR2 FQNEAQ (reference sequence). CDR3 residues: CASSLPGPYEQYF. The CDR3 DNA reads as TGTGCCAGCAGCCTCCCGGGACCCTACGAGCAGTACTTC. Full variable domain (rest looked up from reference TRBV7-9 and TRBJ2-7): DTGVSQNPRHKITKRGQNVTFRCDPISEHNRLYWYRQTLGQGPEFLTYFQNEAQLEKSRLLSDRFSAERPKGSFSTLEIQRTEQGDSAMYLCASSLPGPYEQYFGPGTRLTVT.